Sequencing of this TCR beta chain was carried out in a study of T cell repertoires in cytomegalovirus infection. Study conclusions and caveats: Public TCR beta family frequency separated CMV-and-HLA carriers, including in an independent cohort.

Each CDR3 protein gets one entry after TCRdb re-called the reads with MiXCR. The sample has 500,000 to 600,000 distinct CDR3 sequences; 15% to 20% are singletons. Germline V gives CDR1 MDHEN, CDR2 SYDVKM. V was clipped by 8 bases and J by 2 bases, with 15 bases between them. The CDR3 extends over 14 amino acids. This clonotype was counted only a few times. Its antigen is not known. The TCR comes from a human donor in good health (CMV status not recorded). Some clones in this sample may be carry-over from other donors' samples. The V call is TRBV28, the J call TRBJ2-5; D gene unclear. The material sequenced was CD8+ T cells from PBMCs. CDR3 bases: TGTGCCAGCGGGGTAACGGGCTCACAAGAGACCCAGTACTTC. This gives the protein CASGVTGSQETQYF.